This T cell receptor beta chain was profiled in a study of CD8 T cells in ankylosing spondylitis. Study findings and constraints: Disease-linked clones bore a CD8+ phenotype, appearing relatively rarely in peripheral blood. Earlier reports found some motif variants in synovial fluid and blood in reactive arthritis. Characteristic, it appeared, of ankylosing spondylitis blood was a TCR beta motif of seven or eight highly homologous variants.

Libraries for TCR beta were made by quantitative 5'-RACE with molecular barcodes. Via MiXCR, TCRdb re-called the 5' RACE reads, giving one row per CDR3 protein. The repertoire holds around 220,000 distinct CDR3 sequences, with around 17% as singletons. The table lists this clonotype with a few counts. The antigen remains unidentified. CDR1 is KGHDR and CDR2 is SFDVKD in the germline V gene. The CDR3 contains 16 residues. The ends lost 5 bases at V and 3 bases at J; junction bases unmatched: 4. The sample was blood, either unsorted or a sorted T cell fraction (not recorded which). The sequence derives from a male donor with ankylosing spondylitis. This chain uses TRBV24-1 with TRBJ2-2; 11 positions match TRBD1. The CDR3 nucleotides are TGTGCCACCAGTGTTTCGGGACAGGGGGACACCGGGGAGCTGTTTTTT. It encodes CATSVSGQGDTGELFF.